A selection of T cell receptor beta chains follows, all from one sample in a study of identical twins. TCRdb reprocessed the 5' RACE reads via MiXCR and lists one record per CDR3 protein. The data show about 480,000 distinct CDR3 sequences, approximately 14% seen once. The data also belong to a second study, concerning yellow fever vaccine responses in identical twins.

The sample taken for sequencing was CD4+ T cells sorted from blood. These receptors were taken from a woman aged 18 to 35 in good health. CDR3s include the opening cysteine and the closing phenylalanine or tryptophan. A D gene is named only where the DNA matches it firmly. Not all rows give a size; the values are once, few, many and, for expanded clones, a class.

V gene	J gene	D gene	clone size	CDR3 DNA	CDR3 protein
TRBV10-3	TRBJ1-2	-	many	TGTGCCATCAGTGAGTCGCTTGGCTACACCTTC	CAISESLGYTF
TRBV4-3	TRBJ2-7	TRBD1	-	TGCGCCAGCAGCCATAGGACAGGGGGCAACTACGAGCAGTACTTC	CASSHRTGGNYEQYF
TRBV12-3/TRBV12-4	TRBJ2-1	TRBD2	many	TGTGCCAGCTGTACTAGCGGATCCTACAATGAGCAGTTCTTC	CASCTSGSYNEQFF
TRBV20-1	TRBJ2-1	TRBD2	-	TGCAGTGCTGGGGTCTTAGCGGGGAAAAACAATGAGCAGTTCTTC	CSAGVLAGKNNEQFF
TRBV29-1	TRBJ2-7	-	-	TGCAGCGTTGTTGGTGGGGCGGCAAACTACGAGCAGTACTTC	CSVVGGAANYEQYF
TRBV6-1	TRBJ2-7	-	many	TGTGCCAGCAGTCGGGTTGTCTACGAGCAGTACTTC	CASSRVVYEQYF
TRBV11-2	TRBJ2-3	-	many	TGTGCCAGCAGCCACCGCGGCCTCACAGATACGCAGTATTTT	CASSHRGLTDTQYF
TRBV5-1	TRBJ2-5	TRBD1	-	TGCGCCAGCATGGATGGACAGGGGACCCAAGAGACCCAGTACTTC	CASMDGQGTQETQYF
TRBV6-1	TRBJ1-5	TRBD1	-	TGTGCCAGCAGTCCAGGGGGGGGACCACCCCAGCATTTT	CASSPGGGPPQHF
TRBV11-3	TRBJ2-1	-	few	TGTGCCAGCAGCTTTGGGTACGGTGAGCAGTTCTTC	CASSFGYGEQFF
TRBV5-5	TRBJ2-7	-	few	TGTGCCAGCAGCCGGGGAGGAGGCGGGCCCCTAGAGCAGTACTTC	CASSRGGGGPLEQYF
TRBV20-1	TRBJ2-1	TRBD1	-	TGCAGTGCAACACAGGGGGCGCGGGAGCAGTTCTTC	CSATQGAREQFF
TRBV7-2	TRBJ2-3	-	many	TGTGCCAGCAGCTCCCCTGGGGGGCTGATGGATACGCAGTATTTT	CASSSPGGLMDTQYF
TRBV2	TRBJ2-5	-	-	TGTGCCAGCAGGGGGGGATCGAGGGAGACCCAGTACTTC	CASRGGSRETQYF
TRBV5-1	TRBJ2-1	-	few	TGCGCCAGCAGCCCGGAGGGCAGGCACAATGAGCAGTTCTTC	CASSPEGRHNEQFF
TRBV30	TRBJ2-7	TRBD1	-	TGTGCCTGGAGCCACGGCAGGGGGAGCTACGAGCAGTACTTC	CAWSHGRGSYEQYF
TRBV6-4	TRBJ1-6	-	few	TGTGCCAGTTCCGACCGGGACGGGAATTCACCCCTCCACTTT	CASSDRDGNSPLHF
TRBV28	TRBJ2-7	-	-	TGTGCCAGCAACCTACTGGGCTACGAGCAGTACTTC	CASNLLGYEQYF
TRBV13	TRBJ2-5	TRBD2	few	TGTGCCAGCAGCTTCTGGCGGGGGGCTCAAGAGACCCAGTACTTC	CASSFWRGAQETQYF
TRBV2	TRBJ2-2	-	-	TGTGCCAGCAGAGTGGTCGGGGAGCTGTTTTTT	CASRVVGELFF
TRBV5-1	TRBJ2-3	TRBD2	few	TGCGCCAGCAGCTTGGGACTGTTAGCGGGGGGGCCAACAGATACGCAGTATTTT	CASSLGLLAGGPTDTQYF
TRBV4-2	TRBJ2-7	TRBD1	few	TGTGCCAGCAGCCAAGACGAGACAGGGAGTACCTACGAGCAGTACTTC	CASSQDETGSTYEQYF
TRBV7-2	TRBJ2-2	-	many	TGTGCCAGCAGCTTAGGCGAGCACACCGGGGAGCTGTTTTTT	CASSLGEHTGELFF
TRBV6-2/TRBV6-3	TRBJ2-1	-	few	TGTGCCAGCAGGCCGGGGTACTCAGGTGAGCAGTTCTTC	CASRPGYSGEQFF